The 16 T cell receptor beta chains below come from one sample, sequenced in a study of Graves' ophthalmopathy and Graves' hyperthyroidism. From RNA, the CDR3 regions of TCR beta chains were amplified and sequenced. HTBI primers were used in a first-round RT-PCR, which preceded a second-round multiplex PCR. In TCRdb, the multiplex PCR reads were re-called with MiXCR into one record per CDR3 protein. The sample shows hundreds of thousands of distinct CDR3 sequences, over 40% of them seen only once. Specimen: peripheral blood. These receptors all come from an adult man with Graves' ophthalmopathy.

The chain employs TRBV24-1 and TRBJ1-3, with D possibly matching TRBD1 (5 bases). Deletions cut 3 bases from V and 8 bases from J, with 13 bases between. Germline V gene lookup returns CDR1 KGHDR and CDR2 SFDVKD. The CDR3 sequence is 14 residues long. CDR3 protein: CATSDQQDGYTIYF. CDR3 DNA: TGTGCCACCAGTGATCAACAGGATGGCTACACCATATATTTT.

The rearrangement links TRBV7-2 to TRBJ1-3, with D unresolved. Germline loops: CDR1 SGHTA, CDR2 FQGNSA. Between the trimmed V and J ends, which lost 1 base and 8 bases, there was a span of 3 bases. The CDR3 length is 11 residues. This CDR3 reads CASSLVDTIYF. CDR3 DNA sequence: TGTGCCAGCAGCTTAGTCGACACCATATATTTT.

The chain carries TRBV7-9 and TRBJ2-7, with 8 bases that match TRBD1. The germline V gene encodes CDR1 SEHNR and CDR2 FQNEAQ (reference sequence). CDR3 size: 16 residues. Trimming took 6 bases from V and 10 from J; bases not matched to a gene: 20. The CDR3 sequence is CASSRSRGLNRNDQYF. In DNA, the CDR3 is TGTGCCAGCAGTCGTAGCAGGGGGCTTAACAGGAATGATCAGTACTTC.

This clonotype was seen many times. The rearrangement joins TRBV12-3 or TRBV12-4 to TRBJ2-7; D gene ambiguous. V was shortened by 1 base and J by 9 bases, with 7 bases between the two germline ends. This CDR3 spans 11 amino acids. The DNA of the CDR3 is TGTGCCAGCAGTTTAGGCCTCGGGCAGTACTTC. This sequence encodes CASSLGLGQYF.

V usage is TRBV25-1 and J usage is TRBJ1-4, with D perhaps matching TRBD1 (6 bases). V shed 6 bases and J shed 7 bases, with 18 bases lying between them. The V gene's germline CDR1 is MGHDK and CDR2 SYGVNS. There are 15 residues in the CDR3. Written as DNA, the CDR3 is TGTGCCAGCAGCTACCTTACAGGGTACACTGAAAAACTGTTTTTT. It is translated as CASSYLTGYTEKLFF.

This clonotype was recorded only once. This chain links TRBV19 with TRBJ2-7; D uncertain. Germline CDR1 reads LNHDA; CDR2 reads SQIVND (reference sequence). This CDR3 has 14 amino acids. V lost 5 bases to trimming and J lost 5 bases, with 16 bases between them. The CDR3 bases are TGTGCCAGTAGTCCGTCAGAGATATTGCACGAGCAGTACTTC. It specifies CASSPSEILHEQYF.

As for this clonotype: Since no conserved phenylalanine or tryptophan closes the CDR3, a read error is the likely cause. This chain uses TRBV5-1 with TRBJ2-7, with 7 nucleotides matching TRBD2. From germline, CDR1 is SGHRS and CDR2 YFSETQ. The CDR3 contains 14 residues. The V gene end was trimmed by 2 bases and the J gene end by 5 bases; junction bases not matched to a gene: 7. The CDR3 protein is CASSFGAGGDEQYS. CDR3 sequence (DNA): TGCGCCAGCAGCTTTGGGGCTGGGGGGGACGAGCAGTACTCC.

This clonotype was found a few times. The chain is built from TRBV12-3 or TRBV12-4 and TRBJ2-5; 10 nucleotides match TRBD2. The CDR3 length is 17 residues. Unmatched junction bases numbered 15, after V lost 6 bases and J lost 5 bases. The CDR3 here is CASSKGWERGGRETQYF. In DNA, the CDR3 is TGTGCCAGCAGCAAAGGATGGGAGCGGGGGGGCCGGGAGACCCAGTACTTC.

This clonotype was picked up a small number of times. The genes are TRBV4-3 and TRBJ1-5; TRBD1 matches at 8 bases. The CDR3 spans 16 residues. CDR1 is LGHNA, CDR2 YSLEER, per germline. J gave up 4 bases and V 0 bases, and 5 bases lay outside the gene matches. The CDR3 bases are TGCGCCAGCAGCCAAGATCGTGGGGACAGGAATCAGCCCCAGCATTTT. It encodes CASSQDRGDRNQPQHF.

A word on this clonotype: This may come from a read error, since a much larger clone is one base off. The chain carries TRBV20-1 and TRBJ2-2; TRBD1 matches at 9 bases. Germline-derived CDR1 and CDR2 are DFQATT and SNEGSKA (reference sequence). The CDR3 contains 15 residues. The CDR3 loop is CSVRSGTGHTGELFF. The CDR3 DNA reads as TGCAGTGTTAGATCGGGGACAGGGCACACCGGGGAGCTGTTTTTT.

The rearrangement joins TRBV30 to TRBJ1-1; unclear D gene. In germline, CDR1 is GTSNPN, CDR2 SVGIG (reference sequence). The CDR3 consists of 11 residues. Deletions cut 0 bases from V and 4 bases from J, with 3 bases between. CDR3 DNA: TGTGCCTGGAGTGTGATCACTGAAGCTTTCTTT. The encoded protein is CAWSVITEAFF.

This chain uses TRBV29-1 with TRBJ1-2; tentatively, D is TRBD1 (6 bases). Germline loops: CDR1 SQVTM, CDR2 ANQGSEA. The CDR3 contains 12 residues. The germline V and J ends were trimmed by 8 bases and 13 bases, with 23 bases remaining between them. The CDR3 DNA is TGCAGCAATCAAGGGGGGGACCAGACACCCACCTTC. The encoded protein is CSNQGGDQTPTF.

To note about this clonotype: One end of the junction varies from germline; a read error may be responsible. V gene TRBV2 combines with J gene TRBJ2-7; 9 nucleotides match TRBD2. The germline CDR1 and CDR2 sequences are SNHLY and FYNNEI. The CDR3 extends over 15 amino acids. The CDR3 reads CASSDLAGAIYGQYF. CDR3 nucleotide sequence: TGTGCCAGCAGTGACTTAGCGGGGGCGATCTACGGGCAGTACTTC.

Of note for this clonotype: An end of the junction does not agree with germline; a read error may underlie this. The CDR3: CASRTGNSPLRF. The CDR3 DNA is TGTGCCAGTCGGACAGGGAATTCACCCCTCCGCTTT. The V and J genes are TRBV19 and TRBJ1-6, with 8 bases matching TRBD1. Germline CDR1 reads LNHDA; CDR2 reads SQIVND (reference sequence). The CDR3 loop spans 12 amino acids. Full variable domain (outside the CDR3, taken from reference TRBV19 and TRBJ1-6): DGGITQSPKYLFRKEGQNVTLSCEQNLNHDAMYWYRQDPGQGLRLIYYSQIVNDFQKGDIAEGYSVSREKKESFPLTVTSAQKNPTAFYLCASRTGNSPLRFGNGTRLTVT.

The table lists this clonotype with many counts. The chain combines TRBV20-1 with TRBJ1-2, with TRBD1 matching over 7 bases. Germline CDR1 DFQATT, CDR2 SNEGSKA (reference sequence). The length of the CDR3 is 14 residues. V lost 3 bases, J lost 2 bases, and 6 bases stayed unmatched. This CDR3 is CSASPGGLNYGYTF. Written as DNA, the CDR3 is TGCAGTGCTAGCCCAGGGGGGCTAAACTATGGCTACACCTTC.

This clonotype was seen ten or more times. This rearrangement joins TRBV2 to TRBJ1-5; TRBD1 matches 10 bases. CDR3 length: 21 amino acids. The germline V gene has CDR1 SNHLY and CDR2 FYNNEI. V was pared by 1 base and J by 0 bases, with 15 bases of the junction left unmatched. The CDR3 region is CASSEGARGTGAIYSNQPQHF. As DNA, the CDR3 is TGTGCCAGCAGTGAAGGGGCCCGCGGGACAGGGGCGATTTATAGCAATCAGCCCCAGCATTTT. Filled out from reference TRBV2 and TRBJ1-5, the complete variable domain reads EPEVTQTPSHQVTQMGQEVILRCVPISNHLYFYWYRQILGQKVEFLVSFYNNEISEKSEIFDDQFSVERPDGSNFTLKIRSTKLEDSAMYFCASSEGARGTGAIYSNQPQHFGDGTRLSIL.